The T cell receptor beta chain under discussion was sequenced for a study of T cell clones after liver transplantation. The table came from immunoSEQ multiplex PCR; TCRdb's copy has only in-frame clones and leaves some out. In the table there are 45,000 to 60,000 clones, 85% to 90% of which are singletons. This TCR came from a human patient who received a liver transplant. The graft donor may be the source of some T cells. The sequences come from CD8+ T cells from blood, collected 12 months after liver transplant.

For the CDR3, the DNA is TGCGCCAGCAGCCAACGAGGACAGGGAAACACCGGGGAGCTGTTTTTT. Protein sequence: CASSQRGQGNTGELFF. This chain links TRBV4-1 with TRBJ2-2; TRBD1 matches 8 bases. The CDR3 loop spans 16 amino acids. Per the germline V gene, CDR1 is MGHRA and CDR2 is YSYEKL. Unmatched junction bases numbered 4, after V lost 2 bases and J lost 2 bases.